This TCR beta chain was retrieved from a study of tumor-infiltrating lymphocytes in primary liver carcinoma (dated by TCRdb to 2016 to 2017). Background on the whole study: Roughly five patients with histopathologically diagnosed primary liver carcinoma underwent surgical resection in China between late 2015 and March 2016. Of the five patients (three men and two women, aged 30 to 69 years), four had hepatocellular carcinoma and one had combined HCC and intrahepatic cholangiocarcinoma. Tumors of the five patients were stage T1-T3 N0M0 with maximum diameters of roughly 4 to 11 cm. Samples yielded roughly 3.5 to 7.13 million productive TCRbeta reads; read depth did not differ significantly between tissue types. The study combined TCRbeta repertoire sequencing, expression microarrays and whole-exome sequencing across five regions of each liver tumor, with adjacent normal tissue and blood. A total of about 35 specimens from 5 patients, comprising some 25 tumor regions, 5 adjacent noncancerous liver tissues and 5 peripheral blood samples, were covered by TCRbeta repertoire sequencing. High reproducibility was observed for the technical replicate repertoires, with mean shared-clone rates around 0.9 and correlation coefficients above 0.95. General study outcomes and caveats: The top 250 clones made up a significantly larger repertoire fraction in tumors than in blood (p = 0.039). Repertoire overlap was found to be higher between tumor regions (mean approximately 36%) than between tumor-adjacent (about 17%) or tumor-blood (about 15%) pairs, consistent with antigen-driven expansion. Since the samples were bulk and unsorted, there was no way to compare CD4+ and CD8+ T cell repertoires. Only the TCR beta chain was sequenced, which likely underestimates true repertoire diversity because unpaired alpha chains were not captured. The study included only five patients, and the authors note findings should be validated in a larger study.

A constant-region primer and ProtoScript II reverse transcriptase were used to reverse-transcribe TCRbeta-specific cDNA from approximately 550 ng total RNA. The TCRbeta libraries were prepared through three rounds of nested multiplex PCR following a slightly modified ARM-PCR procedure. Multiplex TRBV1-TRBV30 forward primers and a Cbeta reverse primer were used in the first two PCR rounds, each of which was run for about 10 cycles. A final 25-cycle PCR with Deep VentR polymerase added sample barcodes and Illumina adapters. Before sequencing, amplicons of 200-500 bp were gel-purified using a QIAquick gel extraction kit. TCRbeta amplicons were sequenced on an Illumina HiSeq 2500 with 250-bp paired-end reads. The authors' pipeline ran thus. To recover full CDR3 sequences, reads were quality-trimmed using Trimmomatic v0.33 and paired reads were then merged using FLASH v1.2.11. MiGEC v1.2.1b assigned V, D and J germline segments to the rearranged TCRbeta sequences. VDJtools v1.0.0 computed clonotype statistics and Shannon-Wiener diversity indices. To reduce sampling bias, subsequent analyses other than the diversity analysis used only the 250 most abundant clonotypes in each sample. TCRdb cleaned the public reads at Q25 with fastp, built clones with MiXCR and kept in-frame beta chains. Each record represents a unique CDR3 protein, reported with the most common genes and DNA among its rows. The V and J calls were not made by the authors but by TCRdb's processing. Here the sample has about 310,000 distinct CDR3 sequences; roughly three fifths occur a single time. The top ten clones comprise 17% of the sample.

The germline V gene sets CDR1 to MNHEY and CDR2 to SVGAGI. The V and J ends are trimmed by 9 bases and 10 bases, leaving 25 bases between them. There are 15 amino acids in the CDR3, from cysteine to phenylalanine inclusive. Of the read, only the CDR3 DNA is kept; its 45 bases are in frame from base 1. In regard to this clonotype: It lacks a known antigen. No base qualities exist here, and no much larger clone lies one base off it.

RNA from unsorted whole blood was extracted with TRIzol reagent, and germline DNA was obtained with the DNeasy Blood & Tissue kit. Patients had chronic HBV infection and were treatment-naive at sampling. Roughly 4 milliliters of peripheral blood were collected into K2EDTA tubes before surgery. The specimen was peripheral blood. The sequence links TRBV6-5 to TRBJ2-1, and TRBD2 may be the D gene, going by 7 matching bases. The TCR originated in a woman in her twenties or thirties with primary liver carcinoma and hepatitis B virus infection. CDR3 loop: CASRPSLGRGGEQFF. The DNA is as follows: TGTGCCAGTAGACCGTCCCTGGGGAGGGGGGGCGAGCAGTTCTTC.